A selection of T cell receptor beta chains follows, all from one sample in a study of Ad26.COV2.S vaccination and SARS-CoV-2 variants. Sequenced by immunoSEQ multiplex PCR; TCRdb stores in-frame clones only, minus some. This sample has about 680,000 clones, with more than 70% found just once. This specimen consisted of peripheral blood, obtained in a trial of Ad26.COV2.S vaccine versus placebo. These receptors were collected from a person aged 18-60 years who received the Ad26.COV2.S COVID-19 vaccine or a placebo. Both conserved end residues are part of each CDR3. The order of the fields is D gene, V gene, J gene, clone size, CDR3 protein, CDR3 DNA. The D gene is left open where the match is weak. Size tells how often a clone was seen (once, few, many) or the class of an expanded clone, and some rows leave it out.

>TRBD2|TRBV19|TRBJ2-7|.
CASSIAGGTYEQYF
TGTGCCAGTAGTATCGCGGGGGGCACCTACGAGCAGTACTTC
>TRBD2|TRBV15|TRBJ2-3|.
CATSRPVAGSTDTQYF
TGTGCCACCAGCAGACCGGTAGCGGGGAGCACAGATACGCAGTATTTT
>.|TRBV3-1/TRBV3-2|TRBJ2-5|once
CASSQGKRTQYF
TGTGCCAGCAGCCAGGGAAAGAGGACCCAGTACTTC
>.|TRBV30|TRBJ2-5|.
CAYLKGEGPAQYF
TGTGCCTACCTAAAGGGGGAGGGCCCGGCCCAGTACTTC
>TRBD1|TRBV30|TRBJ1-4|.
CAWSGGGDEKLFF
TGTGCCTGGAGTGGAGGGGGCGATGAAAAACTGTTTTTT
>.|TRBV25-1|TRBJ1-1|.
CASRRGGGTLNTEAFF
TGTGCCAGCAGGAGGGGTGGTGGAACCCTGAACACTGAAGCTTTCTTT
>TRBD1|TRBV7-3|TRBJ2-7|once
CASSPDRGYEQYF
TGTGCCAGCAGCCCGGACAGGGGATACGAGCAGTACTTC
>.|TRBV19|TRBJ1-4|.
CASSIDWPDEKLFF
TGTGCCAGTAGTATAGATTGGCCGGATGAAAAACTGTTTTTT
>TRBD1|TRBV19|TRBJ1-2|few
CASSSRGTNYGYTF
TGTGCCAGTAGTAGCAGGGGGACAAACTATGGCTACACCTTC
>.|TRBV11-3|TRBJ2-1|once
CASSPDGTGGTNEQFF
TGTGCCAGCAGCCCCGACGGGACTGGAGGCACAAATGAGCAGTTCTTC
>TRBD1|TRBV19|TRBJ1-2|.
CASSTSGQASYGYTF
TGTGCCAGTAGTACCTCGGGACAGGCGTCCTATGGCTACACCTTC
>.|TRBV5-6|TRBJ2-7|.
CASSLGLGPYEQYF
TGTGCCAGCAGCTTGGGGCTAGGACCCTACGAGCAGTACTTC
>.|TRBV2|TRBJ1-2|.
CASSEAGQGYSYGYTF
TGTGCCAGCAGTGAAGCCGGCCAGGGGTACAGCTATGGCTACACCTTC
>.|TRBV19|TRBJ2-3|.
CASSIRDTQYF
TGTGCCAGTAGTATACGTGATACGCAGTATTTT
>.|TRBV13|TRBJ2-1|.
CASSLISNEQFF
TGTGCCAGCAGCTTAATCTCCAATGAGCAGTTCTTC
>.|TRBV6-5|TRBJ1-6|few
CASRRGDNSPLHF
TGTGCCAGCAGGAGGGGGGATAATTCACCCCTCCACTTT
>.|TRBV18|TRBJ1-4|.
CASSPAEGRGEKLFF
TGTGCCAGCTCACCAGCCGAGGGGCGCGGGGAAAAACTGTTTTTT
>.|TRBV5-1|TRBJ1-1|.
CASSLVGGSLNTEAFF
TGCGCCAGCAGCTTGGTGGGGGGGAGCTTGAACACTGAAGCTTTCTTT
>.|TRBV30|TRBJ1-1|.
CAWSGAGNTEAFF
TGTGCCTGGAGTGGGGCAGGAAACACTGAAGCTTTCTTT
>.|TRBV7-3|TRBJ2-1|.
CASSPSTRIYNEQFF
TGTGCCAGCAGCCCTAGTACTAGGATCTACAATGAGCAGTTCTTC
>.|TRBV2|TRBJ2-7|once
CASSEWYEGWDEQYF
TGTGCCAGCAGTGAATGGTACGAGGGTTGGGACGAGCAGTACTTC
>TRBD2|TRBV7-3|TRBJ2-1|.
CASSVTSGGPGNNEQFF
TGTGCCAGCAGCGTAACTAGCGGGGGGCCCGGGAACAATGAGCAGTTCTTC
>.|TRBV6-5|TRBJ1-4|.
CASTRGGEKLFF
TGTGCCAGCACCAGGGGTGGTGAAAAACTGTTTTTT
>.|TRBV5-5|TRBJ2-3|.
CASSWFTGRTDTQYF
TGTGCCAGCAGCTGGTTTACGGGACGCACAGATACGCAGTATTTT
>.|TRBV7-8|TRBJ2-1|.
CASSLIQGDNEQFF
TGTGCCAGCAGCTTAATCCAGGGAGACAATGAGCAGTTCTTC
>.|TRBV6-1|TRBJ2-1|.
CASSESRLGYNEQFF
TGTGCCAGCAGTGAATCGAGACTGGGATACAATGAGCAGTTCTTC
>.|TRBV4-1|TRBJ1-6|.
CASSLRAPGDSPLHF
TGCGCCAGCAGCCTCCGGGCCCCAGGCGATTCACCCCTCCACTTT
>TRBD1|TRBV5-1|TRBJ2-7|.
CASSRGTGVRQIMEQYF
TGCGCCAGCAGTAGAGGGACAGGGGTCCGCCAGATAATGGAGCAGTACTTC
>.|TRBV6-6|TRBJ2-1|.
CASTRSSYNEQFF
TGTGCCAGCACCCGGAGCTCCTACAATGAGCAGTTCTTC
>.|TRBV10-3|TRBJ2-5|.
CAISIGGIQETQYF
TGTGCCATCTCGATCGGAGGTATCCAAGAGACCCAGTACTTC
>TRBD2|TRBV13|TRBJ2-1|.
CASSSPGSGGGSYNEQFF
TGTGCCAGCAGCTCCCCGGGTAGCGGGGGGGGTTCCTACAATGAGCAGTTCTTC
>TRBD2|TRBV5-4|TRBJ2-1|.
CASSHRRLAGAQNLYNEQFF
TGTGCCAGCAGCCACCGCAGACTAGCGGGAGCCCAAAACCTCTACAATGAGCAGTTCTTC
>.|TRBV5-1|TRBJ2-1|.
CASSLAFYEQFF
TGCGCCAGCAGCTTGGCCTTCTATGAGCAGTTCTTC
>.|TRBV11-2|TRBJ1-2|.
CASSPAGLNGYTF
TGTGCCAGCAGCCCCGCAGGGCTAAATGGCTACACCTTC
>TRBD1|TRBV4-3|TRBJ1-6|.
CASSQRAQGAQGSLHF
TGCGCCAGCAGCCAGAGGGCACAGGGGGCCCAGGGGTCCCTCCACTTT
>.|TRBV24-1|TRBJ1-5|.
CATSDSGGGDQPQHF
TGTGCCACCAGTGATTCGGGGGGCGGGGATCAGCCCCAGCATTTT
>.|TRBV2|TRBJ2-1|.
CASMGTSSYNEQFF
TGTGCCAGCATGGGAACTAGCTCCTACAATGAGCAGTTCTTC
>.|TRBV3-1/TRBV3-2|TRBJ1-1|.
CASSQEPGGTHEAFF
TGTGCCAGCAGCCAAGAACCAGGTGGCACCCATGAAGCTTTCTTT
>.|TRBV9|TRBJ1-4|once
CASSVGQGREKLFF
TGTGCCAGCAGCGTAGGCCAGGGGCGTGAAAAACTGTTTTTT
>TRBD1|TRBV5-1|TRBJ1-3|.
CASSSTGQPNSGNTIYF
TGCGCCAGCAGCTCCACGGGACAGCCGAACTCTGGAAACACCATATATTTT
>.|TRBV6-1|TRBJ1-2|.
CASSEYGGGYGSYGYTF
TGTGCCAGCAGTGAATACGGGGGGGGCTACGGCAGCTATGGCTACACCTTC
>.|TRBV24-1|TRBJ1-2|.
CATSDYTVSYGYTF
TGTGCCACCAGTGACTATACAGTATCCTATGGCTACACCTTC
>.|TRBV20-1|TRBJ2-3|many
CSATKSDTQYF
TGCAGTGCTACCAAGTCAGATACGCAGTATTTT
>TRBD2|TRBV11-3|TRBJ2-1|.
CASSLAGGPYNEQFF
TGTGCCAGCAGCCTAGCGGGAGGGCCCTACAATGAGCAGTTCTTC
>TRBD1|TRBV19|TRBJ1-1|.
CASSEWGTENTEAFF
TGTGCCAGTAGCGAATGGGGGACAGAGAACACTGAAGCTTTCTTT
>TRBD2|TRBV3-1/TRBV3-2|TRBJ2-5|once
CASSQDGLAGYQETQYF
TGTGCCAGCAGCCAAGACGGACTAGCGGGGTACCAAGAGACCCAGTACTTC
>.|TRBV6-6|TRBJ1-5|.
CASSYREARNQPQHF
TGTGCCAGCAGTTACCGCGAGGCTAGAAATCAGCCCCAGCATTTT
>TRBD1|TRBV5-6|TRBJ2-7|.
CASSYAGTDYEQYF
TGTGCCAGCAGCTACGCCGGGACAGACTACGAGCAGTACTTC
>TRBD2|TRBV19|TRBJ2-4|.
CASSSLAEAKNIQYF
TGTGCCAGTAGTTCGCTAGCGGAAGCCAAAAACATTCAGTACTTC
>.|TRBV27|TRBJ1-6|.
CASSLNRRLTPLHF
TGTGCCAGCAGTTTAAATAGGAGATTAACACCCCTCCACTTT
>.|TRBV7-8|TRBJ1-5|.
CASSWGVGGNQPQHF
TGTGCCAGCAGCTGGGGGGTCGGGGGAAATCAGCCCCAGCATTTT
>TRBD1|TRBV10-3|TRBJ2-7|few
CAISSQGPSYEQYF
TGTGCCATCAGTTCACAGGGGCCTTCCTACGAGCAGTACTTC
>TRBD2|TRBV4-2|TRBJ2-7|.
CASSQEPAGVSYEQYF
TGTGCCAGCAGCCAAGAGCCAGCGGGGGTTTCCTACGAGCAGTACTTC
>TRBD2|TRBV6-5|TRBJ2-5|.
CANAAGGPGETQYF
TGTGCCAATGCCGCGGGAGGGCCGGGGGAGACCCAGTACTTC
>.|TRBV18|TRBJ2-7|.
CASSPPGDSYEQYF
TGTGCCAGCTCACCACCAGGGGACTCCTACGAGCAGTACTTC